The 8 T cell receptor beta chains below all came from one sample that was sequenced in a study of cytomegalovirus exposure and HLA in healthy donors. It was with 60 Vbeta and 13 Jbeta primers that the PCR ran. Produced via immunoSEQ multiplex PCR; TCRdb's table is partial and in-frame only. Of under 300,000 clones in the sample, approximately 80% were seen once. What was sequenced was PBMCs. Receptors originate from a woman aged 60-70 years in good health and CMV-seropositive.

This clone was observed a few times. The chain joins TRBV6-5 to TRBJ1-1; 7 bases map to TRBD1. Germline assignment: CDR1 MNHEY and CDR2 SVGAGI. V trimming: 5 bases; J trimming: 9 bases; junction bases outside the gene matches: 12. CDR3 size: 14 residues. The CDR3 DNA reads TGTGCCAGCAGTAGAGACAGGGAGGTGGTAAAAGCTTTCTTT. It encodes CASSRDREVVKAFF.

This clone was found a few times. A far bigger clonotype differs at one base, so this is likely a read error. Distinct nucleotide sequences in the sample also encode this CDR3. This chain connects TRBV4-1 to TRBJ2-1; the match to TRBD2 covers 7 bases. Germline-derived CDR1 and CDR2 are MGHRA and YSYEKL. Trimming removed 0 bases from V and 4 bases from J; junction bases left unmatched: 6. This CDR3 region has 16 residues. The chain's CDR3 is CASSQDASGEYNEQFF. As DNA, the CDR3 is TGCGCCAGCAGCCAAGATGCCAGCGGGGAGTACAATGAGCAGTTCTTC.

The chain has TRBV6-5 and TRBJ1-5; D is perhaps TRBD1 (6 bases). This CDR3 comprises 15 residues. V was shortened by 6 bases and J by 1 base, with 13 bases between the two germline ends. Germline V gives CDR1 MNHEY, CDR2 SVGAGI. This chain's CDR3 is CASSTQGHSNQPQHF. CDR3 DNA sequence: TGTGCCAGCAGCACACAGGGCCACAGCAATCAGCCCCAGCATTTT.

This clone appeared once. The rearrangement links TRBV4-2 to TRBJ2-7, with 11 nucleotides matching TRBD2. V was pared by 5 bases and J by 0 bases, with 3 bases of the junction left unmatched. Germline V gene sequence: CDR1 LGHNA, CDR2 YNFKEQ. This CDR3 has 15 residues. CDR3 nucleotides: TGTGCCAGCAGCTTCGGGACTAGCGGCTCCTACGAGCAGTACTTC. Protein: CASSFGTSGSYEQYF.

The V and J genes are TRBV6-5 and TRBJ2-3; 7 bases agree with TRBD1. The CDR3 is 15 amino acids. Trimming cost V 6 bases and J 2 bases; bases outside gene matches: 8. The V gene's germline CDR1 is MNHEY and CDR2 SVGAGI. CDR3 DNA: TGTGCCAGCAGACTAAGGGACAGACTCACAGATACGCAGTATTTT. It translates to CASRLRDRLTDTQYF.

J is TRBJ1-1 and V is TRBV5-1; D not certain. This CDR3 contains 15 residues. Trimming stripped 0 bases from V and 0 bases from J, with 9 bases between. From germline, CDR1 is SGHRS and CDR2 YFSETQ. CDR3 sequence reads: CASSLGRSLNTEAFF. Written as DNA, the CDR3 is TGCGCCAGCAGCTTGGGACGGAGCTTGAACACTGAAGCTTTCTTT.

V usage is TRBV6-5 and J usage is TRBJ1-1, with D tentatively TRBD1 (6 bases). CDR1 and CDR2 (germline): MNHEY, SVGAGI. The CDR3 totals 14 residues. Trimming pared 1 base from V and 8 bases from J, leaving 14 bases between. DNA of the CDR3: TGTGCCAGCAGTTACTTGGAGGGGGGGTCGGAAGCTTTCTTT. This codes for CASSYLEGGSEAFF.

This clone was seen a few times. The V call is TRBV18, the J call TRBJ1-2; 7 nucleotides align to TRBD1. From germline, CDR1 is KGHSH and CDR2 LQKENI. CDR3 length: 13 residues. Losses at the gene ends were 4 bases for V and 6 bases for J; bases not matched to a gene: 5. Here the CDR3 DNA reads TGTGCCAGCTCACTCACAACAGGGGATGGCTACACCTTC. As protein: CASSLTTGDGYTF.